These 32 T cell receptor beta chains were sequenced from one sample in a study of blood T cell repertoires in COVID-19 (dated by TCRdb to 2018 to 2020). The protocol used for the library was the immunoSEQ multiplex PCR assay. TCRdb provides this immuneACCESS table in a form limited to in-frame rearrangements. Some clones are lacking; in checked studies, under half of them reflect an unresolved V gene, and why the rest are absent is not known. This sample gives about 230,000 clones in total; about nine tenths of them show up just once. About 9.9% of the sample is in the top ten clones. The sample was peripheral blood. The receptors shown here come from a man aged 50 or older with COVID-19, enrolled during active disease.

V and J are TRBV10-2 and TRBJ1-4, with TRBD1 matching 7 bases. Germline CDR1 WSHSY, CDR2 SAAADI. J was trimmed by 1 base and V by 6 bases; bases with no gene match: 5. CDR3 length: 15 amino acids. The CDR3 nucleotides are TGCGCCAGCAGGCCCACAGGGGAAACTAATGAAAAACTGTTTTTT. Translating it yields CASRPTGETNEKLFF.

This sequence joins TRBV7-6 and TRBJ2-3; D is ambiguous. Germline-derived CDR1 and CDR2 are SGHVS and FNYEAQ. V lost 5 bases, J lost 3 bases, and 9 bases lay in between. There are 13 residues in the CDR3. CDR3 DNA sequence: TGTGCCAGCAGCGCCAGTCCGACAGATACGCAGTATTTT. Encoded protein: CASSASPTDTQYF.

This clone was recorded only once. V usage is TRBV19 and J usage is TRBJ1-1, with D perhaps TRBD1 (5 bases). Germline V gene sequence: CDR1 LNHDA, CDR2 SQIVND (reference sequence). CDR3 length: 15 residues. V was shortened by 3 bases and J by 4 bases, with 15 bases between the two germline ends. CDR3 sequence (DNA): TGTGCCAGTAGTATCGGGCGCAGGGTTGGCACTGAAGCTTTCTTT. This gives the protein CASSIGRRVGTEAFF.

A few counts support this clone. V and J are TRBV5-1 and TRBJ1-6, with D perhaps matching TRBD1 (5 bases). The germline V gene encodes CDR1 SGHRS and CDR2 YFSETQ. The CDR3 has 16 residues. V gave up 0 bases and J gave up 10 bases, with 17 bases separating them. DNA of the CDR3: TGCGCCAGCAGCTTGGCGGACATCGGTAGCGGGTCACCCCTCCACTTT. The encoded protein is CASSLADIGSGSPLHF.

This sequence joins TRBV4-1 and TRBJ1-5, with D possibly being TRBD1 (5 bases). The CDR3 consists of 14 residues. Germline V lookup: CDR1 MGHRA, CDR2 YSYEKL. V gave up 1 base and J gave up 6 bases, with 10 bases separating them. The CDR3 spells CASSQVGGGQPQHF. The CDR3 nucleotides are TGCGCCAGCAGCCAAGTGGGGGGGGGTCAGCCCCAGCATTTT.

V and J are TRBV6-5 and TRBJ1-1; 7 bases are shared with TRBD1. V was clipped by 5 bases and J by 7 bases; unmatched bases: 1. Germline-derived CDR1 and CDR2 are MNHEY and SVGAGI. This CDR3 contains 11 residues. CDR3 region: CASSRDSEAFF. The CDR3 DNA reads TGTGCCAGCAGTCGGGACAGTGAAGCTTTCTTT.

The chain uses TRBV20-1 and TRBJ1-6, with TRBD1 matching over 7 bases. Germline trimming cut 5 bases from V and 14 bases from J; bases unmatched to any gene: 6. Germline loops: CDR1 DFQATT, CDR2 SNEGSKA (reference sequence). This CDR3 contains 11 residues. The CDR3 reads CSAPTGASLHF. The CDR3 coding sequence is TGCAGTGCTCCCACAGGGGCGTCCCTCCACTTT.

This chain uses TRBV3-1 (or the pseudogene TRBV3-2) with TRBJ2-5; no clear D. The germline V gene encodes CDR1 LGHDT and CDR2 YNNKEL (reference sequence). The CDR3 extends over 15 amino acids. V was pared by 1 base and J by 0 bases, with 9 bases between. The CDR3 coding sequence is TGTGCCAGCAGCCAAGGTACCCAGTACCAAGAGACCCAGTACTTC. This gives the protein CASSQGTQYQETQYF.

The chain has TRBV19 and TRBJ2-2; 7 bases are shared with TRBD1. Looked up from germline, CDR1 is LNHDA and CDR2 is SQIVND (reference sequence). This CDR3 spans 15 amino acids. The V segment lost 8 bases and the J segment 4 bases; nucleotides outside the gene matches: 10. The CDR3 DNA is TGTGCCAGTTCCCTGGGGGCAGGGGGCACCGGGGAGCTGTTTTTT. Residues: CASSLGAGGTGELFF.

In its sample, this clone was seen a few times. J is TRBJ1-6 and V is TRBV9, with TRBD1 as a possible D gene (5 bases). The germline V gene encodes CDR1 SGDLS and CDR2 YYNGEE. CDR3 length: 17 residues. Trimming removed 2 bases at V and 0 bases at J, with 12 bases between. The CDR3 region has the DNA TGTGCCAGCAGCGTGCGGGACTTGAGCTCCTATAATTCACCCCTCCACTTT. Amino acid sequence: CASSVRDLSSYNSPLHF.

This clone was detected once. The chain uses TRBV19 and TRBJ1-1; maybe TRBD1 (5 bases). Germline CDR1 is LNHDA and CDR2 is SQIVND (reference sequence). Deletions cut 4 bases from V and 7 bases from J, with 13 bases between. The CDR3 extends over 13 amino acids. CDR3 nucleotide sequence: TGTGCCAGTAGTACGGCAGGGATACTTGAAGCTTTCTTT. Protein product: CASSTAGILEAFF.

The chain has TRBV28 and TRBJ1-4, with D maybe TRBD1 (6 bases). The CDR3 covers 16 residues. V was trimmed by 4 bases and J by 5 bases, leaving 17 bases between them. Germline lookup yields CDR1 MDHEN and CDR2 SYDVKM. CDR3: CASSSTDRRTNEKLFF. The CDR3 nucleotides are TGTGCCAGCAGTTCCACGGACAGACGGACAAATGAAAAACTGTTTTTT.

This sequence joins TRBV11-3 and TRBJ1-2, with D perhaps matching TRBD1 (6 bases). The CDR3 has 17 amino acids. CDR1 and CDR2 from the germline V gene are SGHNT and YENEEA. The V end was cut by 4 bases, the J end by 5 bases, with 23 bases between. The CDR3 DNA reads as TGTGCCAGCAGCTCCCGGGACACTGCCAGGGGAAGATATGGCTACACCTTC. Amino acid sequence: CASSSRDTARGRYGYTF.

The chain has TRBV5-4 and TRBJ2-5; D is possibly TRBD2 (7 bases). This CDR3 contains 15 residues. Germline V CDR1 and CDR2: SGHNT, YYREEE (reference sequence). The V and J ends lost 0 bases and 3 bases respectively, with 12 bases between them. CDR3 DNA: TGTGCCAGCAGCTTGGTTCGGGGGGCGGAAGAGACCCAGTACTTC. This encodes CASSLVRGAEETQYF.

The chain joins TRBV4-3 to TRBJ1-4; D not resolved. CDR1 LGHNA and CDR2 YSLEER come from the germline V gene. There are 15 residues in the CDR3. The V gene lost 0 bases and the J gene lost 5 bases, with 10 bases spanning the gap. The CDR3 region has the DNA TGCGCCAGCAGCCAAGACGTAGCCTCGAATGAAAAACTGTTTTTT. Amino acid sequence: CASSQDVASNEKLFF.

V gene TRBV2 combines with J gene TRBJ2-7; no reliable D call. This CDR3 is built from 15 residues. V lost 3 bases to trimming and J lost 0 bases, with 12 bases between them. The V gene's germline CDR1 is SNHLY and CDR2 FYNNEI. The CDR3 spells CASSDLRLSSYEQYF. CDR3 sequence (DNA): TGTGCCAGCAGTGACCTTCGGTTGAGCTCCTACGAGCAGTACTTC.

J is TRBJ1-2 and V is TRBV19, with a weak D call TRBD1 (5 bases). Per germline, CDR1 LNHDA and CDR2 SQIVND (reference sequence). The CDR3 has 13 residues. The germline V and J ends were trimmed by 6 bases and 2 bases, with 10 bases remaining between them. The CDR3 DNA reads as TGTGCCAGTAGGGACACAGACAACTATGGCTACACCTTC. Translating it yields CASRDTDNYGYTF.

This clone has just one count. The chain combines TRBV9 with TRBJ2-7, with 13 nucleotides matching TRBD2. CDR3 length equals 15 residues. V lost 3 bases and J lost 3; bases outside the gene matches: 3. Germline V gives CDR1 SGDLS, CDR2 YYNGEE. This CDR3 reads CASSAGLAGSYEQYF. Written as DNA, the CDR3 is TGTGCCAGCAGCGCGGGACTAGCGGGAAGCTACGAGCAGTACTTC.

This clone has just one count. The chain's CDR3 is CASSLRRGLGYEQYF. CDR3 in DNA: TGTGCCAGCAGCTTAAGAAGGGGTTTGGGATACGAGCAGTACTTC. The V gene is TRBV7-3, the J gene TRBJ2-7; possible D gene TRBD1, 5 bases. V lost 1 base and J 4 bases, leaving 14 bases between the germline ends. This CDR3 spans 15 amino acids. From germline, CDR1 is SGHTA and CDR2 FQGTGA.

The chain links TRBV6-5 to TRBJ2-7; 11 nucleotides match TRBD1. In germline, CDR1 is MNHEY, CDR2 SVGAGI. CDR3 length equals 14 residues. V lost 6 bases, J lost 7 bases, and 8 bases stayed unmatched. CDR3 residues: CASRPGQGVGEQYF. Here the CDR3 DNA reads TGTGCCAGCAGGCCGGGACAGGGGGTGGGAGAGCAGTACTTC.

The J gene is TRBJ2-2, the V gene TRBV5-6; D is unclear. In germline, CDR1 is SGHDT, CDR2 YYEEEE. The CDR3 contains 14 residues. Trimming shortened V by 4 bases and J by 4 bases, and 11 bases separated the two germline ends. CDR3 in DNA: TGTGCCAGCAGCGTGAATACGGGCACCGGGGAGCTGTTTTTT. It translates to CASSVNTGTGELFF.

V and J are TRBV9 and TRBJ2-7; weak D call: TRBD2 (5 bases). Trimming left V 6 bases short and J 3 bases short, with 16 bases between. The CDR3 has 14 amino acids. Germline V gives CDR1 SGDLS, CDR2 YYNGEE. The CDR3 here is CASTRGSTFYEQYF. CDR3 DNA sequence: TGTGCCAGCACCCGGGGATCGACCTTCTACGAGCAGTACTTC.

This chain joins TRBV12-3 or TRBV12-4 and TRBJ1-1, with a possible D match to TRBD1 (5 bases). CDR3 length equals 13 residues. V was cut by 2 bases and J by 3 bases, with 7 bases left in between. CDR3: CASSLLRDTEAFF. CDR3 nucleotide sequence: TGTGCCAGCAGTTTACTCAGGGACACTGAAGCTTTCTTT.

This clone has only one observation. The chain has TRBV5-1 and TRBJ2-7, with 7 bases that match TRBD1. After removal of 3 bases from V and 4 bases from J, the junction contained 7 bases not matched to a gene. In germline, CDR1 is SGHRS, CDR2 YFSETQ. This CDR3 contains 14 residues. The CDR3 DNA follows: TGCGCCAGCAGCTACTCGAAGGGGGCGTACGAGCAGTACTTC. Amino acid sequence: CASSYSKGAYEQYF.

The CDR3 loop reads CSVTRDRSSTDTQYF. In DNA, the CDR3 is TGCAGCGTTACCCGGGACAGGTCTAGCACAGATACGCAGTATTTT. V and J are TRBV29-1 and TRBJ2-3, with TRBD1 matching 8 bases. The junction had 7 bases not matched to a gene; V was cut back by 5 bases and J by 0 bases. CDR1 is SQVTM, CDR2 ANQGSEA, per germline. The CDR3 has 15 amino acids.

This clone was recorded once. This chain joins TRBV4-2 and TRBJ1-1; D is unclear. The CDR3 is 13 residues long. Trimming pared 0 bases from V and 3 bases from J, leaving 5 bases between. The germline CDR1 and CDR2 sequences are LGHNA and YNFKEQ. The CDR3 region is CASSQDRDTEAFF. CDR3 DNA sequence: TGTGCCAGCAGCCAAGATCGAGACACTGAAGCTTTCTTT.

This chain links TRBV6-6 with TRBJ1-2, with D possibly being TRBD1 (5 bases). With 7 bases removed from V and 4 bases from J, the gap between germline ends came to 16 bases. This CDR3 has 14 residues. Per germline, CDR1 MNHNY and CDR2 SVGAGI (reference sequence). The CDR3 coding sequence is TGTGCCAGCATTGGGGGGTTGTCGGGCTATGGCTACACCTTC. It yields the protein CASIGGLSGYGYTF.

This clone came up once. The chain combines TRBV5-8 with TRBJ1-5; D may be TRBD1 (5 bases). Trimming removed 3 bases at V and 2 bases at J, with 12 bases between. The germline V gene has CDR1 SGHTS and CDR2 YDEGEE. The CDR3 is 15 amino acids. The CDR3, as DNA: TGTGCCAGCAGCTATAAGGGGTCCGGCAATCAGCCCCAGCATTTT. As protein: CASSYKGSGNQPQHF.

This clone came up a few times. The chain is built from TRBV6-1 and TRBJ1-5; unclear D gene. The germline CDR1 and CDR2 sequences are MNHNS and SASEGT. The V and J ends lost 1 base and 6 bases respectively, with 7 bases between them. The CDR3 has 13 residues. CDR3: CASSEGHSQPQHF. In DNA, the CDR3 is TGTGCCAGCAGTGAAGGACACTCTCAGCCCCAGCATTTT.

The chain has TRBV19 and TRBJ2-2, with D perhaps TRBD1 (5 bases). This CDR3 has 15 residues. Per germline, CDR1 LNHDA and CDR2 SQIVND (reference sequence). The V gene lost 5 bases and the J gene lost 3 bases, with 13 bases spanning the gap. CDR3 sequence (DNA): TGTGCCAGTAGTCCTCGGCAGGGCGACACCGGGGAGCTGTTTTTT. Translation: CASSPRQGDTGELFF. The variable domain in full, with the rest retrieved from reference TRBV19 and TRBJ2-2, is DGGITQSPKYLFRKEGQNVTLSCEQNLNHDAMYWYRQDPGQGLRLIYYSQIVNDFQKGDIAEGYSVSREKKESFPLTVTSAQKNPTAFYLCASSPRQGDTGELFFGEGSRLTVL.

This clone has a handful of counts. DNA of the CDR3: TGTGCCAGCAGTTTCCCAGGGGGTTTCACCTACGAGCAGTACTTC. Encoded protein: CASSFPGGFTYEQYF. The chain carries TRBV28 and TRBJ2-7; 7 bases are a match to TRBD1. The junction had 7 bases not matched to a gene; V was cut back by 3 bases and J by 2 bases. The CDR3 runs to 15 residues. From germline, CDR1 is MDHEN and CDR2 SYDVKM.

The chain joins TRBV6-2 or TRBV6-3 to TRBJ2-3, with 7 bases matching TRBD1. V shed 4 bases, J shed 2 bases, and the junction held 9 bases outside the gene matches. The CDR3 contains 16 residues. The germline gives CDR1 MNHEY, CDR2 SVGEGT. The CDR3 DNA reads TGTGCCAGCAGTTCCCCCGGGACAGCATACACAGATACGCAGTATTTT. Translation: CASSSPGTAYTDTQYF.